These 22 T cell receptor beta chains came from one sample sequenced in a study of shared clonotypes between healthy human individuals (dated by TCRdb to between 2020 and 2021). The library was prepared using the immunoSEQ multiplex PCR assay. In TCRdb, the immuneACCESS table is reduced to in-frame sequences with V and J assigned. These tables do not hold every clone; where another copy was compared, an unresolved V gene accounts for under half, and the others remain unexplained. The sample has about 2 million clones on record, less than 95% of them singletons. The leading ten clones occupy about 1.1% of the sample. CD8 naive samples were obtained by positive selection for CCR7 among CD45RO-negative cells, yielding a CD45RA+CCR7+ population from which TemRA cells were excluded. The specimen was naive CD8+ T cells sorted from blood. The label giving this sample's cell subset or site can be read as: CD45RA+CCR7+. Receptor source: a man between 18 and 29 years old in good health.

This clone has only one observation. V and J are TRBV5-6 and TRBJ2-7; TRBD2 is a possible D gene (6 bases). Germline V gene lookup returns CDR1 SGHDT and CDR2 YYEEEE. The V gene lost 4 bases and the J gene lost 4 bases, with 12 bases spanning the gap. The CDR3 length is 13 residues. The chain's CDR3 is CASSQPGTYEQYF. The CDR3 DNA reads TGTGCCAGCAGCCAACCCGGGACTTACGAGCAGTACTTC.

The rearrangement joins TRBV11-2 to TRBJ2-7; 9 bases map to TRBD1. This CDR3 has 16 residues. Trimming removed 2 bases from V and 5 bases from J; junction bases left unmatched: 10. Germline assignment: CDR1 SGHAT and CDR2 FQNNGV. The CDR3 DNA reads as TGTGCCAGCAGCTTACCCGCCGGGACAGGGTTGCACGAGCAGTACTTC. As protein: CASSLPAGTGLHEQYF.

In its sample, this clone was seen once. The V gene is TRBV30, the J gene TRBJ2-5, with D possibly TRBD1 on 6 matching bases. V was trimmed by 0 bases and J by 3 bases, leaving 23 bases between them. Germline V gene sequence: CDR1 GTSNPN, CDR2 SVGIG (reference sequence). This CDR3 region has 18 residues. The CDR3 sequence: CAWSVLGDNFLGEETQYF. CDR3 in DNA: TGTGCCTGGAGTGTACTGGGGGACAATTTTTTGGGGGAAGAGACCCAGTACTTC.

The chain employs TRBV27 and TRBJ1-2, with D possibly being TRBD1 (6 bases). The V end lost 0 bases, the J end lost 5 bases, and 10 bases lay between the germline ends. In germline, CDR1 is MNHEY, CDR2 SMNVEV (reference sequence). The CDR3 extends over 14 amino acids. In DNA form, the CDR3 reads TGTGCCAGCAGTTTATCGGGGGGGCAATATGGCTACACCTTC. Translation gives CASSLSGGQYGYTF.

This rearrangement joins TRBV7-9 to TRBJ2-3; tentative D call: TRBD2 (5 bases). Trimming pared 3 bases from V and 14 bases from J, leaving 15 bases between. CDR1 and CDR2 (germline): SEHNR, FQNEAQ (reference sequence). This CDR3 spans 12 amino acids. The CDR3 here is CASSLGAQAPYF. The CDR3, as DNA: TGTGCCAGCAGCTTGGGAGCCCAAGCTCCGTATTTT.

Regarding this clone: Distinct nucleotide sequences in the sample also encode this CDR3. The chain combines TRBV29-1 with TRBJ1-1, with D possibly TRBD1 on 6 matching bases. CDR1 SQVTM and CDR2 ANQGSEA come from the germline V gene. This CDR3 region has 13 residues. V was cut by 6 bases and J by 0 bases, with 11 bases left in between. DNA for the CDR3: TGCAGCGTCCCAGGGGTCATGAACACTGAAGCTTTCTTT. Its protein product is CSVPGVMNTEAFF.

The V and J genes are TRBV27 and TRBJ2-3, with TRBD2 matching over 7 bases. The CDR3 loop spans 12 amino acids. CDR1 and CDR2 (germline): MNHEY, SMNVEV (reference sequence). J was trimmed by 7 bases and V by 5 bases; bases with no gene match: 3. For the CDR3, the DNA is TGTGCCAGCAGTCCGGGAGGACATACGCAGTATTTT. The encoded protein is CASSPGGHTQYF.

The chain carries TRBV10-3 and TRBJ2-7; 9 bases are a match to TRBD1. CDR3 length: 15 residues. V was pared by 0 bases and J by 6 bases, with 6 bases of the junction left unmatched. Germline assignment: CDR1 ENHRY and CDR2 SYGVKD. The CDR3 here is CAISESDRGEGEQYF. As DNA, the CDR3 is TGTGCCATCAGTGAGTCGGACAGGGGAGAGGGCGAGCAGTACTTC.

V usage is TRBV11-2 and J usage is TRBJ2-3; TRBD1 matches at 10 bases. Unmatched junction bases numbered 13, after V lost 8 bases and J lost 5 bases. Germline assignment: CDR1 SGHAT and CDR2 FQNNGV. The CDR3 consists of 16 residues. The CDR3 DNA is TGTGCCAGCGGAATTGACAGGGGGCATCTGGGAGATACGCAGTATTTT. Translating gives CASGIDRGHLGDTQYF.

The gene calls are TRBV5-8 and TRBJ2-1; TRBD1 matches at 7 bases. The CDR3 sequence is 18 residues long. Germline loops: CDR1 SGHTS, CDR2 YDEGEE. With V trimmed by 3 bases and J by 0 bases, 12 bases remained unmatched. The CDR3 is CASSSFPGQSSSYNEQFF. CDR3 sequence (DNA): TGTGCCAGCAGCTCTTTTCCGGGACAGTCAAGCTCCTACAATGAGCAGTTCTTC. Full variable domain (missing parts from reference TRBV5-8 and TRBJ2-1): EAGVTQSPTHLIKTRGQQATLRCSPISGHTSVYWYQQALGLGLQFLLWYDEGEERNRGNFPPRFSGRQFPNYSSELNVNALELEDSALYLCASSSFPGQSSSYNEQFFGPGTRLTVL.

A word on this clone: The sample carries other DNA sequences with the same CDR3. CDR3 sequence reads: CASSEGGADTEAFF. DNA for the CDR3: TGTGCCAGCAGCGAGGGAGGGGCTGACACTGAAGCTTTCTTT. V usage is TRBV9 and J usage is TRBJ1-1; D possibly corresponds to TRBD1 (5 bases). The germline V gene encodes CDR1 SGDLS and CDR2 YYNGEE. The ends were cut back, 3 bases at V and 3 bases at J, with 12 bases in the middle. The CDR3 length is 14 residues.

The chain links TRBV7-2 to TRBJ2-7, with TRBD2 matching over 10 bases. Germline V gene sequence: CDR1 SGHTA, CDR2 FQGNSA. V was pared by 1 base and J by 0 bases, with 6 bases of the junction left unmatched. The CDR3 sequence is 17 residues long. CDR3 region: CASSLEVPSGGSYEQYF. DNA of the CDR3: TGTGCCAGCAGCTTAGAGGTCCCTAGCGGGGGCTCCTACGAGCAGTACTTC. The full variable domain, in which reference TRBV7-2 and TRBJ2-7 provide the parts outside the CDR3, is GAGVSQSPSNKVTEKGKDVELRCDPISGHTALYWYRQSLGQGLEFLIYFQGNSAPDKSGLPSDRFSAERTGGSVSTLTIQRTQQEDSAVYLCASSLEVPSGGSYEQYFGPGTRLTVT.

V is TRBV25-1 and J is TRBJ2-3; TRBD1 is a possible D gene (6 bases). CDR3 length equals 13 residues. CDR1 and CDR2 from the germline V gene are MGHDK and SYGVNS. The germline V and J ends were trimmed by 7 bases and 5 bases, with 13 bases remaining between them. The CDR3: CASTDPGEDTQYF. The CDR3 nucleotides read TGTGCCAGCACTGACCCAGGGGAAGATACGCAGTATTTT.

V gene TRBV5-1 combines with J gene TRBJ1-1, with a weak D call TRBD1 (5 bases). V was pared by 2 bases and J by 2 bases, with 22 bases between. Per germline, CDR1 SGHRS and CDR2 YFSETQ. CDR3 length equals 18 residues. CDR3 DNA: TGCGCCAGCAGCTTTGAACGGGGCGCAGGGCTAGGAAACACTGAAGCTTTCTTT. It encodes CASSFERGAGLGNTEAFF.

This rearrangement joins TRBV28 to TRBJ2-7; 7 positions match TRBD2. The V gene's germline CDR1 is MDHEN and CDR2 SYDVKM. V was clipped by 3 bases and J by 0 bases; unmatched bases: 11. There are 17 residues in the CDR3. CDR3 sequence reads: CASSFPALATSSYEQYF. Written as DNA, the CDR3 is TGTGCCAGCAGTTTTCCCGCACTAGCGACGAGCTCCTACGAGCAGTACTTC.

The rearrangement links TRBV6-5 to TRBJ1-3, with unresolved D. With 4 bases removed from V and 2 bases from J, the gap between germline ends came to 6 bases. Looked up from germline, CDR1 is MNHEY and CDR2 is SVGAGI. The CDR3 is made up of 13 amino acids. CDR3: CASSFDTGNTIYF. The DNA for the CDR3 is TGTGCCAGCAGTTTTGACACTGGAAACACCATATATTTT.

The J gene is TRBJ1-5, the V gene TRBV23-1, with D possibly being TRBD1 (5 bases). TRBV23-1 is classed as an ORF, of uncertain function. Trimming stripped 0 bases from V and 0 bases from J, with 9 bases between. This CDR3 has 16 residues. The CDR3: CASSQSRGDSNQPQHF. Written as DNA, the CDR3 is TGCGCCAGCAGTCAATCACGGGGGGATAGCAATCAGCCCCAGCATTTT.

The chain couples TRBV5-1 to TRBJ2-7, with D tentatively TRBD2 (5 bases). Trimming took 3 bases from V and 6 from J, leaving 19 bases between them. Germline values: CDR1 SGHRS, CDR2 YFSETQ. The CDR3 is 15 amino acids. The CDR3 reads CASSSYYRESGEQYF. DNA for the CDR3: TGCGCCAGCAGCTCATATTATAGGGAAAGCGGCGAGCAGTACTTC.

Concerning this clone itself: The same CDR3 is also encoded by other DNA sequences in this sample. The CDR3 sequence is CASSQDRGGYEQYF. The CDR3 nucleotides are TGCGCCAGCAGCCAGGACAGGGGAGGATACGAGCAGTACTTC. The chain joins TRBV4-3 to TRBJ2-7; TRBD1 agrees at 9 bases. Germline V gene sequence: CDR1 LGHNA, CDR2 YSLEER. The J segment lost 4 bases and the V segment lost 3 bases, leaving 4 bases of the junction unmatched. CDR3 length equals 14 residues.

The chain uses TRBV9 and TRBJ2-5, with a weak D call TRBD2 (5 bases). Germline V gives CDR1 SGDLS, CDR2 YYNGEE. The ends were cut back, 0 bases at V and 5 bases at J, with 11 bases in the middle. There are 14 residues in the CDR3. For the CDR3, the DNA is TGTGCCAGCAGCGTAGCGTCGGGATGGGAGACCCAGTACTTC. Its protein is CASSVASGWETQYF.

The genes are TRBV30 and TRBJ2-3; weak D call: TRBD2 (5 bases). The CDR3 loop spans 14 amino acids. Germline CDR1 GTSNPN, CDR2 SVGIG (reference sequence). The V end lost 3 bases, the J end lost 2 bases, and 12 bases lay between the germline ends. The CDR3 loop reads CAWSAQDFTDTQYF. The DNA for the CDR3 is TGTGCCTGGAGCGCCCAGGACTTCACAGATACGCAGTATTTT.

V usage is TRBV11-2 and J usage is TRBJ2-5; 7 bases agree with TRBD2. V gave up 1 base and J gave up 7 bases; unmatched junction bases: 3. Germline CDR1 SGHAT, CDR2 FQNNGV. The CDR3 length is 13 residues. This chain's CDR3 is CASSLVGEGTQYF. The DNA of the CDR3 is TGTGCCAGCAGCTTAGTCGGGGAGGGGACCCAGTACTTC.